This passage covers 17 T cell receptor beta chains from one sample sequenced in a study of T cell responses to AZD1222 COVID-19 vaccine. TCRdb keeps only in-frame clones here, not all; method: immunoSEQ multiplex PCR. The sample carries 83,000 or so clones, less than 95% recorded once. This specimen was peripheral blood, taken 28 days after the second AZD1222 dose. The source of these receptors is an adult who received the AZD1222 COVID-19 vaccine.

This chain links TRBV6-5 with TRBJ2-5, with a weak D call TRBD1 (5 bases). CDR1 MNHEY and CDR2 SVGAGI come from the germline V gene. Deletions cut 8 bases from V and 3 bases from J, with 10 bases between. The length of the CDR3 is 12 residues. CDR3 region: CASQKGEETQYF. The CDR3 DNA reads as TGTGCCAGCCAGAAAGGGGAAGAGACCCAGTACTTC.

This clone has just one count. The chain links TRBV10-1 to TRBJ1-5; a possible D gene is TRBD1 (6 bases). CDR1 WNHNN and CDR2 SYGVQD come from the germline V gene (reference sequence). V gave up 4 bases and J gave up 6 bases, with 10 bases separating them. CDR3 size: 13 residues. The CDR3 DNA reads TGCGCCAGCAGTGCCGGAGGGGGTCAGCCCCAGCATTTT. This codes for CASSAGGGQPQHF.

The chain recombines TRBV11-1 with TRBJ2-2; D gene ambiguous. Trimming took off 3 bases at V and 5 bases at J, with 10 bases between the two ends. CDR1 is SGHAT, CDR2 FQDESV, per germline (reference sequence). The CDR3 extends over 14 amino acids. The CDR3, as DNA: TGTGCCAGCAGCTTGTCGCAGCTAACCGGGGAGCTGTTTTTT. It specifies CASSLSQLTGELFF. The full variable domain, in which reference TRBV11-1 and TRBJ2-2 provide the parts outside the CDR3, is EAEVAQSPRYKITEKSQAVAFWCDPISGHATLYWYRQILGQGPELLVQFQDESVVDDSQLPKDRFSAERLKGVDSTLKIQPAELGDSAMYLCASSLSQLTGELFFGEGSRLTVL.

This chain connects TRBV20-1 to TRBJ1-4, with 8 nucleotides matching TRBD1. The V gene's germline CDR1 is DFQATT and CDR2 SNEGSKA (reference sequence). Trimming at V came to 3 bases and at J to 8 bases, leaving 8 bases not matched to a gene. The CDR3 totals 14 residues. This CDR3 reads CSASRQGAFEKLFF. The CDR3 nucleotides are TGCAGTGCTAGTAGGCAGGGGGCATTCGAAAAACTGTTTTTT.

V is TRBV27 and J is TRBJ1-5; 8 positions match TRBD1. V lost 6 bases, J lost 5 bases, and 12 bases stayed unmatched. The CDR3 runs 16 residues. Germline V gives CDR1 MNHEY, CDR2 SMNVEV (reference sequence). CDR3 in DNA: TGTGCCAGCAGCGATAGTGACAGGGGTATATATCAGCCCCAGCATTTT. Translating it yields CASSDSDRGIYQPQHF.

The chain couples TRBV19 to TRBJ1-5; tentative D call: TRBD1 (6 bases). Germline CDR1 LNHDA, CDR2 SQIVND (reference sequence). Trimming removed 4 bases at V and 4 bases at J, with 17 bases between. The CDR3 length is 16 residues. CDR3: CASSTRQAPANQPQHF. In nucleotides, the CDR3 is TGTGCCAGTAGTACTCGACAGGCCCCGGCAAATCAGCCCCAGCATTTT. The complete variable domain, with remaining parts taken from reference TRBV19 and TRBJ1-5, reads DGGITQSPKYLFRKEGQNVTLSCEQNLNHDAMYWYRQDPGQGLRLIYYSQIVNDFQKGDIAEGYSVSREKKESFPLTVTSAQKNPTAFYLCASSTRQAPANQPQHFGDGTRLSIL.

V gene TRBV7-9 combines with J gene TRBJ2-7; possibly TRBD2 for D (6 bases). Germline CDR1 reads SEHNR; CDR2 reads FQNEAQ (reference sequence). This CDR3 region has 15 residues. Trimming took 5 bases from V and 2 from J, leaving 16 bases between them. The CDR3 sequence: CASSRGAGSTYEQYF. CDR3 DNA sequence: TGTGCCAGCAGCCGAGGCGCCGGGAGCACCTACGAGCAGTACTTC.

A word on this clone: Other nucleotide sequences from this sample produce the same CDR3. V and J are TRBV9 and TRBJ2-7, with D possibly TRBD1 on 6 matching bases. This CDR3 contains 14 residues. The germline V gene has CDR1 SGDLS and CDR2 YYNGEE. Trimming removed 0 bases at V and 7 bases at J, with 14 bases between. The DNA of the CDR3 is TGTGCCAGCAGCGTAGAAGGGGACAACTATGAGCAGTACTTC. This codes for CASSVEGDNYEQYF. Full variable domain (outside the CDR3, taken from reference TRBV9 and TRBJ2-7): DSGVTQTPKHLITATGQRVTLRCSPRSGDLSVYWYQQSLDQGLQFLIQYYNGEERAKGNILERFSAQQFPDLHSELNLSSLELGDSALYFCASSVEGDNYEQYFGPGTRLTVT.

This chain connects TRBV11-3 to TRBJ2-2; tentatively, D is TRBD2 (6 bases). CDR1 and CDR2 from the germline V gene are SGHNT and YENEEA. V lost 5 bases, J lost 2 bases, and 21 bases lay in between. The CDR3 totals 18 residues. The CDR3 region has the DNA TGTGCCAGCAGCCCCACATTTGGGCTAGCGCGAAACACCGGGGAGCTGTTTTTT. It yields the protein CASSPTFGLARNTGELFF.

Only a few counts were recorded for this clone. The chain has TRBV4-1 and TRBJ1-4; D unclear. The length of the CDR3 is 13 residues. V was shortened by 1 base and J by 16 bases, with 16 bases between the two germline ends. The V gene's germline CDR1 is MGHRA and CDR2 YSYEKL. CDR3 protein: CASSQVLGLLPFF. The CDR3 bases are TGCGCCAGCAGCCAAGTTTTGGGTTTACTGCCGTTTTTT.

The chain combines TRBV9 with TRBJ2-1; D call uncertain. V was pared by 0 bases and J by 5 bases, with 15 bases between. This CDR3 has 16 amino acids. The germline gives CDR1 SGDLS, CDR2 YYNGEE. The CDR3: CASSVAGSLPNNEQFF. The CDR3, as DNA: TGTGCCAGCAGCGTAGCCGGCAGTCTCCCGAACAATGAGCAGTTCTTC.

CDR3 nucleotides: TGTGCCAGCAGCCCCCTAAGGGACAATGAGCAGTTCTTC. It yields the protein CASSPLRDNEQFF. The gene calls are TRBV7-9 and TRBJ2-1; D gene uncertain. Germline V CDR1 and CDR2: SEHNR, FQNEAQ (reference sequence). V dropped 5 bases and J dropped 5 bases, with 10 bases sitting between them. The CDR3 sequence is 13 residues long.

V is TRBV5-6 and J is TRBJ2-7; 8 nucleotides agree with TRBD2. This CDR3 has 15 residues. V was pared by 4 bases and J by 5 bases, with 11 bases of the junction left unmatched. Looked up from germline, CDR1 is SGHDT and CDR2 is YYEEEE. CDR3 coding DNA: TGTGCCAGCAGCCCGACGCCCGGGAGGGCCGACGAGCAGTACTTC. It yields the protein CASSPTPGRADEQYF.

This chain links TRBV7-9 with TRBJ1-2; D is perhaps TRBD1 (5 bases). Germline values: CDR1 SEHNR, CDR2 FQNEAQ (reference sequence). The V and J ends lost 7 bases and 1 base respectively, with 16 bases between them. The CDR3 loop spans 15 amino acids. CDR3 region: CASTRPGTDNYGYTF. CDR3 DNA sequence: TGTGCCAGCACGCGGCCCGGGACTGATAACTATGGCTACACCTTC.

This chain connects TRBV28 to TRBJ2-1, with 10 bases fitting TRBD2. This CDR3 is built from 14 residues. V shed 6 bases and J 2 bases; nucleotides not matched to a gene: 1. The germline CDR1 and CDR2 sequences are MDHEN and SYDVKM. The CDR3 spells CASRSGRAYNEQFF. The CDR3 bases are TGTGCCAGCAGGAGCGGGAGGGCCTACAATGAGCAGTTCTTC. Using reference TRBV28 and TRBJ2-1 for the parts outside the CDR3, the full variable domain is DVKVTQSSRYLVKRTGEKVFLECVQDMDHENMFWYRQDPGLGLRLIYFSYDVKMKEKGDIPEGYSVSREKKERFSLILESASTNQTSMYLCASRSGRAYNEQFFGPGTRLTVL.

This clone is a singleton in its sample. The chain uses TRBV28 and TRBJ2-5, with no clear D. V dropped 2 bases and J dropped 1 base, with 5 bases sitting between them. In germline, CDR1 is MDHEN, CDR2 SYDVKM. CDR3 length: 13 amino acids. The CDR3 nucleotides are TGTGCCAGCAGTTTACAAATCCAAGAGACCCAGTACTTC. Amino acids: CASSLQIQETQYF.

J is TRBJ1-1 and V is TRBV5-1; 7 bases match TRBD1. The V gene end was trimmed by 4 bases and the J gene end by 1 base; junction bases not matched to a gene: 13. The CDR3 length is 17 residues. In germline, CDR1 is SGHRS, CDR2 YFSETQ. The CDR3 here is CASSHNTGTDSNTEAFF. CDR3 sequence (DNA): TGCGCCAGCAGCCATAATACCGGGACAGACTCGAACACTGAAGCTTTCTTT.